This T cell receptor (beta chain) was recorded in a study of CD8 T cells in ankylosing spondylitis. TCRdb fed the 5' RACE reads into MiXCR, producing one record per CDR3 protein. Of 250,000 to 400,000 distinct CDR3 sequences listed, around 10% are singletons. Remarks on this clonotype: A read error may explain this, as a much larger clone is one base away.

The germline V gene has CDR1 DFQATT and CDR2 SNEGSKA (reference sequence). The V gene end was trimmed by 3 bases and the J gene end by 4 bases; junction bases not matched to a gene: 4. The CDR3 is 14 amino acids. The receptor was derived from a female donor with ankylosing spondylitis or in good health (not recorded which). The specimen was blood, either unsorted or a sorted T cell fraction (not recorded which). The chain joins TRBV20-1 to TRBJ2-1, with 9 bases fitting TRBD2. CDR3 DNA: TGCAGTGCTAGGTGGACTAGCGAATACAATGAGCAGTTCTTC. As protein: CSARWTSEYNEQFF.